A single sample gave rise to the 7 T cell receptor beta chains below, sequenced in a study of T-cell memory formation after mild COVID-19. TCRdb ran MiXCR on the 5' RACE reads and lists one entry per CDR3 protein. The sample contains approximately 290,000 distinct CDR3 sequences, 19% of which appear only once. Sequencing was done on a sample of PBMCs or a T cell subset sorted from them (not recorded which). All receptors come from a man aged 18 to 30 who had mild COVID-19 (a few samples of this study predate the infection). Cell type and time point are not known.

V usage is TRBV7-2 and J usage is TRBJ1-2; D remains unclear. Looked up from germline, CDR1 is SGHTA and CDR2 is FQGNSA. V was clipped by 1 base and J by 6 bases, with 12 bases between them. The CDR3 is 14 amino acids. CDR3 coding DNA: TGTGCCAGCAGCTTAGTGGCGCCGGACCATGGCTACACCTTC. Translation gives CASSLVAPDHGYTF.

The chain employs TRBV30 and TRBJ1-4; 7 bases fit TRBD1. The V and J ends lost 3 bases and 6 bases, in that order; junction bases with no gene match: 4. The CDR3 totals 13 residues. Germline V gene lookup returns CDR1 GTSNPN and CDR2 SVGIG (reference sequence). CDR3 protein: CAWSLGQHEKLFF. DNA of the CDR3: TGTGCCTGGAGCCTGGGACAGCATGAAAAACTGTTTTTT.

A few counts support this clonotype. The CDR3 DNA reads as TGTGCCAGCAGTTTTGGACAGGGTGAAGCTTTCTTT. This gives the protein CASSFGQGEAFF. The rearrangement uses TRBV27 and TRBJ1-1; 8 bases line up with TRBD1. The germline V gene encodes CDR1 MNHEY and CDR2 SMNVEV (reference sequence). CDR3 size: 12 residues. Trimming took 3 bases from V and 7 from J; bases not matched to a gene: 1.

J is TRBJ2-1 and V is TRBV4-2; D is ambiguous. The CDR3 is made up of 14 amino acids. The ends were cut back, 0 bases at V and 4 bases at J, with 7 bases in the middle. Germline V gene lookup returns CDR1 LGHNA and CDR2 YNFKEQ. The CDR3 here is CASSQEEGYNEQFF. Here the CDR3 DNA reads TGTGCCAGCAGCCAAGAGGAAGGGTACAATGAGCAGTTCTTC.

CDR3 in amino acids: CASSPRTRGEQYF. The CDR3 nucleotides are TGTGCCAGCAGCCCCCGGACACGGGGCGAGCAGTACTTC. The V call is TRBV7-9, the J call TRBJ2-7; D tentatively fits TRBD1 or TRBD2 (5 bases each). The CDR3 sequence is 13 residues long. CDR1 SEHNR and CDR2 FQNEAQ come from the germline V gene (reference sequence). V was cut by 5 bases and J by 6 bases, with 14 bases left in between.

The V and J genes are TRBV2 and TRBJ2-5; D not certain. Germline V gene data show CDR1 as SNHLY and CDR2 as FYNNEI. The CDR3 runs 11 residues. V shed 7 bases and J shed 2 bases, with 5 bases lying between them. CDR3: CASKEQETQYF. CDR3 DNA: TGTGCCAGCAAAGAGCAAGAGACCCAGTACTTC.

This clonotype was seen more than once but under ten times. J is TRBJ2-7 and V is TRBV2; 11 positions agree with TRBD1. The CDR3 runs to 12 residues. The germline gives CDR1 SNHLY, CDR2 FYNNEI. The ends lost 8 bases at V and 6 bases at J; junction bases unmatched: 3. This CDR3 is CASGGQGGEQYF. As DNA, the CDR3 is TGTGCCAGCGGGGGACAGGGGGGCGAGCAGTACTTC.